A selection of T cell receptor beta chains follows, all from one sample in a study of siplizumab effects on memory and regulatory T cells. This table comes from immunoSEQ multiplex PCR, and its TCRdb copy is limited to in-frame clones, with some not included. Counted here are over 70,000 clones, approximately 90% occurring once; the ten biggest clones make up roughly 15%. The material sequenced was CD4+ T cells sorted from blood. The receptors were sampled from a human donor in good health. The CDR3 runs from the conserved cysteine through the conserved F or W. The order of the fields is V gene, J gene, CDR3 protein.

>TRBV10-3|TRBJ2-7
CASHGTGRSYEQYF
>TRBV19|TRBJ1-5
CASSRDRNQPQHF
>TRBV20-1|TRBJ2-5
CSASKETQYF
>TRBV27|TRBJ2-7
CASSPVGLREQYF
>TRBV9|TRBJ1-3
CASSGPYSGNTIYF
>TRBV7-2|TRBJ2-1
CASSLLNSYYNEQFF
>TRBV5-1|TRBJ2-5
CASSLAGQGGQETQYF
>TRBV25-1|TRBJ1-4
CASSGQGGEKLFF
>TRBV15|TRBJ2-1
CATSKRLAGGYNEQFF
>TRBV6-6|TRBJ2-7
CASSYPGLAGSYEQYF
>TRBV5-1|TRBJ2-1
CASTQGTSGSGSYNEQFF
>TRBV28|TRBJ2-1
CASSDPAGRANEQFF
>TRBV2|TRBJ2-1
CASRITSGRVDEQFF
>TRBV15|TRBJ1-5
CATSRVRGPSPQHF
>TRBV6-7|TRBJ1-3
CASSISGLQVGASGNTIYF
>TRBV7-8|TRBJ2-3
CASTPLGNTDTQYF
>TRBV7-9|TRBJ1-1
CASSRGANTEAFF
>TRBV27|TRBJ2-1
CASSPGLAVYSYNEQFF
>TRBV7-9|TRBJ2-7
CASSPMGTNREQYF
>TRBV7-9|TRBJ1-2
CASSPRQGPYGYTF
>TRBV6-7|TRBJ1-5
CASSYKDRGQPQHF
>TRBV7-1|TRBJ2-1
CASSFRDLEGGQFF
>TRBV28|TRBJ2-7
CASGLRGAWEQYF
>TRBV29-1|TRBJ1-1
CSVRTDMNTEAFF
>TRBV18|TRBJ1-1
CASSPQGRGAFF
>TRBV5-6|TRBJ2-1
CASSLGGTITYNEQFF
>TRBV5-4|TRBJ2-5
CASRTSGRPETQYF
>TRBV19|TRBJ2-4
CASSISAGTSGTIQYF
>TRBV5-6|TRBJ2-7
CASSGQGQSYEQYF
>TRBV6-5|TRBJ1-2
CASSSERELSGYTF
>TRBV13|TRBJ2-2
CVSSPYVGTSGTTGELFF
>TRBV11-1|TRBJ2-1
CASSASPGRIGYNEQFF
>TRBV9|TRBJ2-5
CASSVGDRVRTQYF
>TRBV5-1|TRBJ2-7
CASSFGDRAYEQYF
>TRBV29-1|TRBJ1-2
CSGSGTTYGYTF
>TRBV21-1|TRBJ1-6
CASSTLRDFNSPLHF
>TRBV29-1|TRBJ2-5
CSAIGGQGQLEYF
>TRBV11-3|TRBJ2-1
CASSLEGVSYNEQFF
>TRBV27|TRBJ2-5
CASSCGTLKYF
>TRBV29-1|TRBJ2-1
CSVKDSPPYNEQFF
>TRBV2|TRBJ2-2
CASKRQGSGGELFF
>TRBV6-5|TRBJ2-7
CASSYGLFYEQYF
>TRBV2|TRBJ2-1
CATSPWGSSYNEQFF
>TRBV28|TRBJ1-2
CASLLGQGARGYTF
>TRBV18|TRBJ1-1
CASSPVGVTEAFF
>TRBV6-6|TRBJ2-1
CASSLTGVNEQFF
>TRBV7-9|TRBJ2-1
CASSQSGTNNEQFF
>TRBV4-2|TRBJ2-1
CASSQRLGAPTTSGEQFF
>TRBV2|TRBJ2-7
CASSRTGYEQYF
>TRBV10-3|TRBJ1-1
CAISENTVNTEAFF
>TRBV6-1|TRBJ2-7
CASSRNQLYLYF
>TRBV16|TRBJ2-1
CASSQSVAGEQFF
>TRBV27|TRBJ2-5
CASSLQGRETQYF